A selection of T cell receptor beta chains follows, all from one sample in a study of T-cell memory formation after mild COVID-19. Using its own MiXCR run on the 5' RACE reads, TCRdb lists one record per CDR3 protein. There are about 470,000 distinct CDR3 sequences in the sample; 15% to 20% occur only once, and 9% to 15% lies in the top ten. Sequences were obtained from PBMCs or a T cell subset sorted from them (not recorded which). These receptors all stem from an adult woman who had mild COVID-19 (a few samples of this study predate the infection). Cell type and time point are not known. Each CDR3 is given with its conserved first and last residue. Some rows have no size entry. The others give once, few or many, or a class for an expanded clone.

V	J	size	CDR3
TRBV7-8	TRBJ2-5	-	CASSWGTSGSGETQYF
TRBV9	TRBJ2-5	few	CASSVVGGDETQYF
TRBV6-6	TRBJ2-3	many	CASSYSHAGGTDTQYF
TRBV11-1	TRBJ2-1	many	CASSLGTSGGHYNEQFF
TRBV10-3	TRBJ2-3	few	CAISRVLAGSTDTQYF
TRBV7-6	TRBJ2-5	many	CASSTRTGDQETQYF
TRBV5-4	TRBJ1-5	many	CASLTAVYSNQPQHF
TRBV5-1	TRBJ2-2	-	CASSLRDGNTGELFF
TRBV11-3	TRBJ2-1	few	CASSQGGSYVNQFF
TRBV12-3/TRBV12-4	TRBJ2-7	-	CASSFGVDEQYF